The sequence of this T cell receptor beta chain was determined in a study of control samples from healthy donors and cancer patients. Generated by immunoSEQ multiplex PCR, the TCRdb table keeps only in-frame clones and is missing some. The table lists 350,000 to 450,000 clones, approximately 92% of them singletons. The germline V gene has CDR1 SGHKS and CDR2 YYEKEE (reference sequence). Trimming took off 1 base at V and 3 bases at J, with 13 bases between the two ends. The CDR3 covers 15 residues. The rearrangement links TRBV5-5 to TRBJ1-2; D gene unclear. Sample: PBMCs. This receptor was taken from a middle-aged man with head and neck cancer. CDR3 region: CASSLIGQEDYGYTF. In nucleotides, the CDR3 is TGTGCCAGCAGCTTGATCGGCCAGGAGGACTATGGCTACACCTTC.